These T cell receptor beta chains were read from a single sample in a study of regulatory and conventional T cells in RAG deficiency. Using immunoSEQ multiplex PCR, the repertoire was profiled, and TCRdb retains in-frame clones only, with some absent. The sample has more than 40,000 clones, about nine tenths seen once. These data are also associated with another study on regulatory T cells.

Input material: CD4+ effector T cells sorted from blood. Source of these receptors: a human donor in good health. Both conserved end residues are part of each CDR3. The order of the fields is CDR3 DNA, CDR3 protein, clone size, J gene, V gene, CDR3 length, D gene. The D gene is left open where the match is weak. Expanded clones get a size class; other rows say once, few or many, or leave the size out.

CDR3 DNA: TGTGCCAGCAGCTTCCCTGGTGGGGGTTGGGTTAAGAATACTTTCTTT; CDR3 protein: CASSFPGGGWVKNTFF; clone size: few; J gene: TRBJ1-1; V gene: TRBV7-9; CDR3 length: 16; D gene: NA
CDR3 DNA: TGTGCCAGCAGCCCGACGGACCGTGGCGGGGAGCTGTTTTTT; CDR3 protein: CASSPTDRGGELFF; clone size: NA; J gene: TRBJ2-2; V gene: TRBV7-6; CDR3 length: 14; D gene: NA
CDR3 DNA: TGTGCCAGCAGCCTGGGGGGGCCCTTAATCAATGAGCAGTTCTTC; CDR3 protein: CASSLGGPLINEQFF; clone size: NA; J gene: TRBJ2-1; V gene: TRBV11-2; CDR3 length: 15; D gene: NA
CDR3 DNA: TGTGCCAGCAGTTTAGGGGTCGGGGGGGTCTTTCCCGGGGAGCTGTTTTTT; CDR3 protein: CASSLGVGGVFPGELFF; clone size: few; J gene: TRBJ2-2; V gene: TRBV27; CDR3 length: 17; D gene: TRBD2
CDR3 DNA: TGTGCCAGCAGCTTGGTGGCCGTTAACTATGGCTACACCTTC; CDR3 protein: CASSLVAVNYGYTF; clone size: NA; J gene: TRBJ1-2; V gene: TRBV5-8; CDR3 length: 14; D gene: NA
CDR3 DNA: TGTGCAGGGACGGGGGGGAGCACAGATACGCAGTATTTT; CDR3 protein: CAGTGGSTDTQYF; clone size: NA; J gene: TRBJ2-3; V gene: TRBV7-9; CDR3 length: 13; D gene: TRBD2
CDR3 DNA: TGTGCCAGCAGTTTATCGAGCGGGGTCCAGAGTACTAAGCAGTACTTC; CDR3 protein: CASSLSSGVQSTKQYF; clone size: NA; J gene: TRBJ2-7; V gene: TRBV27; CDR3 length: 16; D gene: TRBD2
CDR3 DNA: TGTGCCACCTACACAGCGATTGGGGGGGGCTACACCTTC; CDR3 protein: CATYTAIGGGYTF; clone size: NA; J gene: TRBJ1-2; V gene: TRBV28; CDR3 length: 13; D gene: NA
CDR3 DNA: TGTGCCAGCAGCTTGGGTAGGGAAGGTACGCAGTATTTT; CDR3 protein: CASSLGREGTQYF; clone size: NA; J gene: TRBJ2-3; V gene: TRBV5-6; CDR3 length: 13; D gene: NA
CDR3 DNA: TGTGCCTGGACCCCCGGGCTCTCAAATCAGCCCCAGCATTTT; CDR3 protein: CAWTPGLSNQPQHF; clone size: NA; J gene: TRBJ1-5; V gene: TRBV30; CDR3 length: 14; D gene: NA
CDR3 DNA: TGTGCCAGCAGCTTTCGGACAGAAGGTCGGGAAAAACTGTTTTTT; CDR3 protein: CASSFRTEGREKLFF; clone size: NA; J gene: TRBJ1-4; V gene: TRBV21-1; CDR3 length: 15; D gene: NA
CDR3 DNA: TGTGCCCGCAGCCGGGGACTACAAGAGACCCAGTACTTC; CDR3 protein: CARSRGLQETQYF; clone size: NA; J gene: TRBJ2-5; V gene: TRBV14; CDR3 length: 13; D gene: TRBD2
CDR3 DNA: TGTGCCAGCAGCTCCGGGACAGGGGCTCACAATGAGCAGTTCTTC; CDR3 protein: CASSSGTGAHNEQFF; clone size: NA; J gene: TRBJ2-1; V gene: TRBV28; CDR3 length: 15; D gene: TRBD1
CDR3 DNA: TGTGCCAGCAGTTACTCGAGTAGGGGAAACACTGAAGCTTTCTTT; CDR3 protein: CASSYSSRGNTEAFF; clone size: NA; J gene: TRBJ1-1; V gene: TRBV6-6; CDR3 length: 15; D gene: NA
CDR3 DNA: TGTGCCAGCAGCCAAATACAGGGTAGTCAGCCCCAGCATTTT; CDR3 protein: CASSQIQGSQPQHF; clone size: NA; J gene: TRBJ1-5; V gene: TRBV5-4; CDR3 length: 14; D gene: NA
CDR3 DNA: TGTGCCAGCAGTTTGACTAGCGGGGGCCAAGAGACCCAGTACTTC; CDR3 protein: CASSLTSGGQETQYF; clone size: NA; J gene: TRBJ2-5; V gene: TRBV28; CDR3 length: 15; D gene: TRBD2
CDR3 DNA: TGCAGCGTCCTCGGAACAGGGATCTATGGCTACACCTTC; CDR3 protein: CSVLGTGIYGYTF; clone size: NA; J gene: TRBJ1-2; V gene: TRBV29-1; CDR3 length: 13; D gene: NA
CDR3 DNA: TGTGCCAGCTCACTCCAGGGGGCAGGCATGAACACTGAAGCTTTCTTT; CDR3 protein: CASSLQGAGMNTEAFF; clone size: NA; J gene: TRBJ1-1; V gene: TRBV18; CDR3 length: 16; D gene: TRBD1
CDR3 DNA: TGTGCCTGCCGGGACAGGGAGAATTCACCCCTCCACTTT; CDR3 protein: CACRDRENSPLHF; clone size: NA; J gene: TRBJ1-6; V gene: TRBV6-5; CDR3 length: 13; D gene: TRBD1